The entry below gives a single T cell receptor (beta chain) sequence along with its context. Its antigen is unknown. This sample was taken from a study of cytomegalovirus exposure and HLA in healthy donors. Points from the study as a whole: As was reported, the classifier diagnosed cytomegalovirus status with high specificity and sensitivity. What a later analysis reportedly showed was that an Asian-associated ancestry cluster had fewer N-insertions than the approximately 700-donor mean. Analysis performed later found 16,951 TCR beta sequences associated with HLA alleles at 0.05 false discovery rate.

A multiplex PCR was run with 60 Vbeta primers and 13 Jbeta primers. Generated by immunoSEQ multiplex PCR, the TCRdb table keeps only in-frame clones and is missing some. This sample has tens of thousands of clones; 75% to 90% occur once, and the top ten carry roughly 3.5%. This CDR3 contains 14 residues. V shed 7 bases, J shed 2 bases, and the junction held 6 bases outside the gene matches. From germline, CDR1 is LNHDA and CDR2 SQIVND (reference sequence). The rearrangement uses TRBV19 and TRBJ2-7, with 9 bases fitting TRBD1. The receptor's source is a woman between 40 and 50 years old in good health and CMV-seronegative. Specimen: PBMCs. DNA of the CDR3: TGTGCCAGTACACAGGGACAGGGACCCTACGAGCAGTACTTC. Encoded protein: CASTQGQGPYEQYF.